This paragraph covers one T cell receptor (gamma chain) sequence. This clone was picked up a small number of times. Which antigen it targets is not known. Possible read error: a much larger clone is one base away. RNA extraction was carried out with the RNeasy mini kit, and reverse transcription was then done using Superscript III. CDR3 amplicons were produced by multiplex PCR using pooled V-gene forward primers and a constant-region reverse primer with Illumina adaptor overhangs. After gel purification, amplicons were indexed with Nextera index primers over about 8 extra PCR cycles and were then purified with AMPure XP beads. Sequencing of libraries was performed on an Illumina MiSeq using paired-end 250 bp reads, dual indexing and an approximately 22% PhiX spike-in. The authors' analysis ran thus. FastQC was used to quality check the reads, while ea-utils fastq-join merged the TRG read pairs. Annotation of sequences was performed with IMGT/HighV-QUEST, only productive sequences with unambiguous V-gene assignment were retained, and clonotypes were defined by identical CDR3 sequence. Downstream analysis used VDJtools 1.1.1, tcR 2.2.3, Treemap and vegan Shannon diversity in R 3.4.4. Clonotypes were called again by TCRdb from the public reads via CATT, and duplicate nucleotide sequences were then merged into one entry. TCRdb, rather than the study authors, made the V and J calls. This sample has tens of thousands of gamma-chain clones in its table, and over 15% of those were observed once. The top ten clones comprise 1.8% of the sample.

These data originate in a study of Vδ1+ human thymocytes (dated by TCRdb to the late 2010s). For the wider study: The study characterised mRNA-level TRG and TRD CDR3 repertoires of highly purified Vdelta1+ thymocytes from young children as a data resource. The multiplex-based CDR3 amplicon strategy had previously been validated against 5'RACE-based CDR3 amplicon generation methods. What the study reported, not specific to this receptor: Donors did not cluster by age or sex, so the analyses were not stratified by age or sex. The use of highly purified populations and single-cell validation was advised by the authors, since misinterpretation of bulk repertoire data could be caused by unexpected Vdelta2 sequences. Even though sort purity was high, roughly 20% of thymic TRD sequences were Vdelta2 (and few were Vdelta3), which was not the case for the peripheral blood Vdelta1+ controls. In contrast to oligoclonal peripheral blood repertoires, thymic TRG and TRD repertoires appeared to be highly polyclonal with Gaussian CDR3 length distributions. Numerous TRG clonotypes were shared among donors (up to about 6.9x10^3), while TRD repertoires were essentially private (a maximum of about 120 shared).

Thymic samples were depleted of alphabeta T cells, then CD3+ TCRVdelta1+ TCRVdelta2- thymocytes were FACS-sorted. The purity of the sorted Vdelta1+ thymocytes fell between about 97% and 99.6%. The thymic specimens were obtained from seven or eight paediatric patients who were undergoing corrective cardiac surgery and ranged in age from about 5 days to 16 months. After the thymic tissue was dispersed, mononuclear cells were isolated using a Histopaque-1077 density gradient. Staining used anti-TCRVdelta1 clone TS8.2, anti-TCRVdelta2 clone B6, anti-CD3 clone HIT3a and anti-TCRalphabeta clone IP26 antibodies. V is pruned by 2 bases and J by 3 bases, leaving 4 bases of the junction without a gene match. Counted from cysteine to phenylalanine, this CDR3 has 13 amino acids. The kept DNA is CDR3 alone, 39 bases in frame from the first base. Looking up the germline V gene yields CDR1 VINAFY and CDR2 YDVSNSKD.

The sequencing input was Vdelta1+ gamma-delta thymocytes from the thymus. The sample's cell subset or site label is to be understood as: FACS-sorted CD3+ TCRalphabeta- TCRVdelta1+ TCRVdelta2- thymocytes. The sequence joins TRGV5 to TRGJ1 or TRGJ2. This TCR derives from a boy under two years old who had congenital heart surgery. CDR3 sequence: CATWDIPYYKKLF. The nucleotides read TGTGCCACCTGGGACATCCCTTATTATAAGAAACTCTTT.